This paragraph reports one T cell receptor beta chain. Its antigen is not known. The data were produced by immunoSEQ multiplex PCR, yet TCRdb's version contains in-frame clones alone and is incomplete. Among about 100,000 clones listed, 80% to 90% were seen once. The data were taken from a study of identifying expanded T cells in peripheral blood. Whole-study results and caveats: Variance in clone template counts between roughly two-week samples significantly increased with total template count across all healthy donors. Differentially abundant clones: around 1.2 between replicates, around 16 at roughly 15 days, 18 to 20 at four.

CDR1 is MNHEY and CDR2 is SMNVEV in the germline V gene (reference sequence). The ends were cut back, 3 bases at V and 1 base at J, with 15 bases in the middle. The CDR3 loop spans 16 amino acids. No infections or other immune events were documented during collection. The V call is TRBV27, the J call TRBJ1-1, with D perhaps TRBD1 (5 bases). Sequenced material: blood. This sequence was found in a person between 18 and 75 years old in good health. CDR3 sequence (DNA): TGTGCCAGCAGTTTTATGTCGGGGGTAGGGAACACTGAAGCTTTCTTT. The encoded protein is CASSFMSGVGNTEAFF.